The clone carrying this T cell receptor (beta chain) occurred many times. Its target is unknown. Follow-up blood was drawn about 14 weeks, roughly three months, after antiretroviral therapy began. Whole blood was used without fractionation, so all unsorted peripheral T cells were included. Exclusions covered tumors, febrile or AIDS-related illness, and hepatitis B or C coinfection. Reverse transcription used 450 to 550 ng RNA and constant-region primers for alpha and beta. Using multiplexing indices, alpha and beta chain libraries were generated apart by chain-specific third strand synthesis. TCRdb re-derived calls from the 5' RACE reads in MiXCR, one entry per CDR3 protein. Of thousands of distinct CDR3 sequences listed, roughly 8.1% are singletons. The ends were cut back, 2 bases at V and 9 bases at J, with 11 bases in the middle. Germline values: CDR1 SQVTM, CDR2 ANQGSEA. The CDR3 contains 12 residues.

This entry is derived from a study of HIV-infected patients and healthy controls. General study points: In healthy controls, MAIT alpha CDR3s were common; in HIV+ repertoires, severely depleted.

The clonotype was recovered from an adult with HIV infection. The J gene is TRBJ2-1, the V gene TRBV29-1; D is possibly TRBD1 (5 bases). The specimen comprised blood, sampled during antiretroviral therapy. The CDR3 loop reads CSVEKGNGEQFF. The CDR3 nucleotides read TGCAGCGTTGAAAAGGGGAACGGTGAGCAGTTCTTC.